The next 9 T cell receptor beta chains were all read from a single sample in a study of identical twins. TCRdb reprocessed the 5' RACE reads via MiXCR and lists one record per CDR3 protein. The table lists 420,000 or so distinct CDR3 sequences, less than 20% of them singletons, with roughly an eighth in the top ten. The specimen was naive T cells sorted from blood. These receptors were obtained from a man aged 45 to 65 in good health.

The gene calls are TRBV20-1 and TRBJ1-2, with 7 bases that match TRBD1. CDR3 length: 14 amino acids. CDR1 and CDR2 (germline): DFQATT, SNEGSKA (reference sequence). V lost 3 bases and J lost 6; bases outside the gene matches: 10. CDR3: CSASLEQGSHGYTF. The DNA of the CDR3 is TGCAGTGCTAGCCTAGAACAGGGGTCTCATGGCTACACCTTC.

The V gene is TRBV20-1, the J gene TRBJ2-3; D unresolved. The CDR3 totals 13 residues. The germline V gene encodes CDR1 DFQATT and CDR2 SNEGSKA (reference sequence). V shed 2 bases and J shed 0 bases, with 6 bases lying between them. This CDR3 is CSARLDSTDTQYF. The CDR3 nucleotides are TGCAGTGCTAGACTAGATAGCACAGATACGCAGTATTTT.

To note about this clonotype: It may be a read error: a sequence one base away is much more abundant. The chain recombines TRBV20-1 with TRBJ2-6; TRBD1 might be the D (6 bases). The germline CDR1 and CDR2 sequences are DFQATT and SNEGSKA (reference sequence). V was pared by 5 bases and J by 3 bases, with 8 bases between. This CDR3 spans 13 amino acids. The CDR3: CSAPRGGANVLTF. The CDR3 DNA is TGCAGTGCTCCCAGGGGTGGGGCCAACGTCCTGACTTTC.

This clonotype was detected a few times. V gene TRBV7-8 combines with J gene TRBJ1-2; D gene ambiguous. CDR1 and CDR2 from the germline V gene are SGHVS and FQNEAQ. This CDR3 has 12 amino acids. Trimming stripped 8 bases from V and 2 bases from J, with 9 bases between. The CDR3, as DNA: TGTGCCAGCGGTCGGGGAAACTATGGCTACACCTTC. This translates into CASGRGNYGYTF. The variable domain in full, with the rest retrieved from reference TRBV7-8 and TRBJ1-2, is GAGVSQSPRYKVAKRGQDVALRCDPISGHVSLFWYQQALGQGPEFLTYFQNEAQLDKSGLPSDRFFAERPEGSVSTLKIQRTQQEDSAVYLCASGRGNYGYTFGSGTRLTVV.

This chain links TRBV20-1 with TRBJ2-7; 8 nucleotides agree with TRBD2. The CDR3 covers 14 residues. Germline V gene lookup returns CDR1 DFQATT and CDR2 SNEGSKA (reference sequence). Trimming removed 6 bases from V and 2 bases from J; junction bases left unmatched: 9. The CDR3 sequence is CSAKGREVTYEQYF. CDR3 nucleotide sequence: TGCAGTGCCAAAGGGCGGGAGGTAACCTACGAGCAGTACTTC.

The rearrangement joins TRBV20-1 to TRBJ1-5, with TRBD1 matching over 8 bases. CDR3 length: 15 amino acids. V trimming: 1 base; J trimming: 2 bases; junction bases outside the gene matches: 4. Germline CDR1 is DFQATT and CDR2 is SNEGSKA (reference sequence). The CDR3 protein is CSARARGRGNQPQHF. In DNA, the CDR3 is TGCAGTGCTAGAGCCAGGGGGCGCGGCAATCAGCCCCAGCATTTT.

The chain employs TRBV6-5 and TRBJ2-7; 7 bases line up with TRBD1. Germline V CDR1 and CDR2: MNHEY, SVGAGI. The CDR3 is made up of 13 amino acids. Trimming cost V 2 bases and J 5 bases; bases outside gene matches: 3. CDR3 sequence reads: CASSYDRDNEQYF. Written as DNA, the CDR3 is TGTGCCAGCAGTTACGACAGGGACAACGAGCAGTACTTC.

This clonotype was counted only a few times. The J gene is TRBJ2-7, the V gene TRBV7-9; a possible D gene is TRBD1 (6 bases). Germline values: CDR1 SEHNR, CDR2 FQNEAQ (reference sequence). This CDR3 has 14 residues. V lost 5 bases and J lost 4, with 15 bases in between. The CDR3 DNA reads as TGTGCCAGCAGCCTAACAGGGATGATATACGAGCAGTACTTC. This translates into CASSLTGMIYEQYF.

The chain combines TRBV29-1 with TRBJ1-1; D unresolved. CDR1 SQVTM and CDR2 ANQGSEA come from the germline V gene. V lost 3 bases and J lost 8, with 13 bases in between. The CDR3 is 12 amino acids. CDR3 protein: CSVDRSRSEAFF. CDR3 coding DNA: TGCAGCGTTGATCGTTCCCGAAGCGAAGCTTTCTTT.